The rows below give T cell receptor beta chains drawn from one sample of a study of neoadjuvant anti-PD-1 for oral cavity cancer. The repertoire was sequenced with immunoSEQ multiplex PCR; TCRdb's copy has only in-frame clones and lacks some. The sample holds tens of thousands of clones, about nine tenths seen once. Sequencing used PBMCs, obtained after nivolumab (anti-PD-1) treatment. These receptors were collected from a person aged 40 to 85 with oral cavity squamous cell carcinoma. Each CDR3 is given with its conserved first and last residue. The D gene is left open where the match is weak. Rows give clone size only sometimes, using once, few, many, or a class for an expanded clone.

TRBJ1-5	.	TRBV9	17	.	TGTGCCAGCAGCGATACTCCGGGACAAGGGGTTAATCAGCCCCAGCATTTT	CASSDTPGQGVNQPQHF
TRBJ1-2	.	TRBV19	13	.	TGTGCCAGTAGTCCAAGAGGGCTGGATGGCTACACCTTC	CASSPRGLDGYTF
TRBJ2-1	.	TRBV10-3	15	TRBD2	TGTGCCATCAGGGGCAGCGGGGGAGTTTACAATGAGCAGTTCTTC	CAIRGSGGVYNEQFF
TRBJ2-2	.	TRBV7-6	16	TRBD2	TGTGCCAGCAGCTTAGTAGTAGCGGGAGACACCGGGGAGCTGTTTTTT	CASSLVVAGDTGELFF
TRBJ1-6	.	TRBV5-5	13	.	TGTGCCAGCAGCTTGGACAGTAATTCACCCCTCCACTTT	CASSLDSNSPLHF
TRBJ2-1	.	TRBV4-1	14	.	TGCGCCAGCAGCCAAGTTTTTAGGGACAATGAGCAGTTCTTC	CASSQVFRDNEQFF
TRBJ2-7	.	TRBV5-6	13	.	TGTGCCAGCAGCTTGGACCCATCCACCGAGCAGTACTTC	CASSLDPSTEQYF
TRBJ2-1	.	TRBV11-1	13	.	TGTGCCAGCAGCCGCGTCGACAGGTATGAGCAGTTCTTC	CASSRVDRYEQFF
TRBJ2-1	.	TRBV11-2	20	TRBD2	TGTGCCAGCAGCTTAGACCCAACCCTTCGACTAGCGGGAAGGTTCAATGAGCAGTTCTTC	CASSLDPTLRLAGRFNEQFF
TRBJ2-7	.	TRBV7-8	14	TRBD1	TGTGCCAGCAGCTTCGACAGGGGAGGACGCGAGCAGTACTTC	CASSFDRGGREQYF
TRBJ2-1	.	TRBV11-2	17	.	TGTGCCAGCAGCTTAACCCTGGGGAGGCCCCCCTACAATGAGCAGTTCTTC	CASSLTLGRPPYNEQFF
TRBJ2-6	.	TRBV27	19	.	TGTGCCAGCAGTTTCTCCCTGGGGACATTAGGCTCTGGGGCCAACGTCCTGACTTTC	CASSFSLGTLGSGANVLTF
TRBJ1-5	.	TRBV2	16	.	TGTGCCAGCAGTGTTCAATGGCAGGTTGGAAATCAGCCCCAGCATTTT	CASSVQWQVGNQPQHF
TRBJ1-2	.	TRBV9	14	TRBD1	TGTGCCAGCAGCGCGGGACAGGGGGACTATGGCTACACCTTC	CASSAGQGDYGYTF
TRBJ2-3	.	TRBV5-1	17	TRBD2	TGCGCCAGCAGCCATCCCCCCGGGAGGGTTTCTTCATATACGCAGTATTTT	CASSHPPGRVSSYTQYF
TRBJ2-3	.	TRBV5-1	14	TRBD2	TGCGCCAGCAGCTTGGCTAGCGGGGATTTCGGCGGGTATTTT	CASSLASGDFGGYF
TRBJ2-7	.	TRBV7-2	14	.	TGTGCCAGCAGCTTAGGGCCACAGCCCTACGAGCAGTACTTC	CASSLGPQPYEQYF
TRBJ1-2	.	TRBV6-5	15	.	TGTGCCAGCAGTTACTCGGCAGACCGGCGCTATGGCTACACCTTC	CASSYSADRRYGYTF
TRBJ2-3	.	TRBV2	18	TRBD2	TGTGCCAGCAGCCATGCTAGCGGGAGGGCCATCGTATCAGATACGCAGTATTTT	CASSHASGRAIVSDTQYF
TRBJ2-7	.	TRBV4-2	17	.	TGTGCCAGCAGCCAAGATCTATGGAGACTTTCTAACTACGAGCAGTACTTC	CASSQDLWRLSNYEQYF
TRBJ2-1	.	TRBV7-3	16	TRBD2	TGTGCCAGCAGCTTAGAAGGGAGGGCCTCCTACAATGAGCAGTTCTTC	CASSLEGRASYNEQFF
TRBJ2-3	.	TRBV25-1	16	.	TGTGCCAGCAGTGAATGGGGGGGGGCCAGCACAGATACGCAGTATTTT	CASSEWGGASTDTQYF
TRBJ2-5	.	TRBV5-6	14	.	TGTGCCAGCAGCACTGGACAAATTCAAGAGACCCAGTACTTC	CASSTGQIQETQYF
TRBJ1-4	.	TRBV19	14	.	TGTGCCAGTTCGGCGACAATAACTAATGAAAAACTGTTTTTT	CASSATITNEKLFF
TRBJ2-1	.	TRBV30	15	TRBD2	TGTGCCTTCGAATCGAGCGGGAGGGCCAACAATGAGCAGTTCTTC	CAFESSGRANNEQFF
TRBJ2-1	.	TRBV6-5	13	.	TGTGCCAGCAGTTACTCGTACGGGGGTGAGCAGTTCTTC	CASSYSYGGEQFF
TRBJ1-2	once	TRBV6-6	14	.	TGTGCCAGCAGTCAGCAACAGGGCAACTATGGCTACACCTTC	CASSQQQGNYGYTF
TRBJ1-1	.	TRBV7-3	13	.	TGTGCCAGCAGCTCACTACGGAACACTGAAGCTTTCTTT	CASSSLRNTEAFF
TRBJ2-7	.	TRBV9	15	TRBD2	TGTGCCAGCAGCGTAGGTGGTCTAGCGGGGGACGAGCAGTACTTC	CASSVGGLAGDEQYF